This TCR beta chain was identified in a study of identical twins. A universal primer site arose from template switching, and cDNA bore unique molecular identifiers. One entry per CDR3 protein results from TCRdb running MiXCR on the 5' RACE reads. The repertoire includes approximately 1.8 million distinct CDR3 sequences, less than 35% of them detected once, and around 0.3% sits in the top ten. There are 15 residues in the CDR3. V shed 0 bases, J shed 6 bases, and the junction held 2 bases outside the gene matches. Per germline, CDR1 ENHRY and CDR2 SYGVKD. This clonotype has more than one count but fewer than ten.

The source is a newborn girl in good health. Source material: cord blood. The chain carries TRBV10-3 and TRBJ2-4, with 10 nucleotides matching TRBD1. This CDR3 is CAISESDRGRNIQYF. The CDR3 region has the DNA TGTGCCATCAGTGAGTCGGACAGGGGGAGAAACATTCAGTACTTC.